This record looks at one T cell receptor (beta chain) sequence and its context. The data were produced by immunoSEQ multiplex PCR, yet TCRdb's version contains in-frame clones alone and is incomplete. Seen here are under 300,000 clones, roughly nine tenths observed once, and the top ten hold 2.4%. This sample was included in a study of blood T cell repertoires in COVID-19. V was pared by 3 bases and J by 0 bases, with 5 bases between. The CDR3 is made up of 13 amino acids. Participant ages covered about 18 to 95 years across 24 US areas. Sequencing used PBMCs or T cells enriched from blood (not recorded which). The chain uses TRBV12-3 or TRBV12-4 and TRBJ1-1; D is undetermined. This sequence originates from a woman aged 18-29 years who had recovered from COVID-19. In nucleotides, the CDR3 is TGTGCCAGCAGTTTCAGGTTGAACACTGAAGCTTTCTTT. This encodes CASSFRLNTEAFF.